This TCR beta chain was recovered during a study of naive and memory T cell subsets. TCR cDNA received a 3' ligated oligonucleotide that carried a UMI. Unsorted total RNA, 1 to 1000 ng, was DNase treated before reverse transcription. This CDR3 comprises 15 residues. Germline V lookup: CDR1 MNHEY, CDR2 SMNVEV (reference sequence). V shed 4 bases and J 0 bases; nucleotides not matched to a gene: 3. In its sample, this clonotype was seen many times. Amplification of ligated cDNA took four PCR rounds with SP2 and nested alpha and beta constant primers. TCRdb reanalysed the 5' RACE reads using MiXCR and keeps one entry per CDR3 protein. The sample carries about 57,000 distinct CDR3 sequences, 6% to 8% recorded once.

The sequence came from a female donor in good health. The chain has TRBV27 and TRBJ1-5, with 7 bases aligning to TRBD1. In nucleotides, the CDR3 is TGTGCCAGCAGTTCCCGACAGGGTAGCAATCAGCCCCAGCATTTT. Its translation: CASSSRQGSNQPQHF.